A single sample gave rise to the 21 T cell receptor beta chains below, sequenced in a study of T cells after yellow fever vaccination. TCRdb reanalysed the 5' RACE reads using MiXCR and keeps one entry per CDR3 protein. The sample carries roughly 330,000 distinct CDR3 sequences, almost 4% recorded once. Here the sequenced sample was PBMCs, taken 5 days after the yellow fever booster vaccination. The receptors here all came from a man between 18 and 35 years old who received the YFV17D yellow fever vaccine.

V and J are TRBV12-3 or TRBV12-4 and TRBJ1-5; D uncertain. CDR3 length: 13 amino acids. V was clipped by 2 bases and J by 5 bases, with 7 bases between them. The CDR3 loop is CASSLTSHQPQHF. In DNA form, the CDR3 reads TGTGCCAGCAGTTTAACGAGCCATCAGCCCCAGCATTTT.

This clonotype has a handful of counts. The chain joins TRBV16 to TRBJ1-1; D is unclear. The ends were cut back, 1 base at V and 10 bases at J, with 13 bases in the middle. The length of the CDR3 is 13 residues. The germline CDR1 and CDR2 sequences are KGHSY and FQNENV. The CDR3 is CASSQWSEAGAFF. CDR3 nucleotides: TGTGCCAGCAGCCAATGGTCAGAGGCTGGAGCTTTCTTT.

This clonotype was recorded a few times. The chain couples TRBV5-1 to TRBJ2-3, with TRBD2 matching 8 bases. This CDR3 has 15 residues. V dropped 6 bases and J dropped 0; count of bases not matched to a gene: 6. Germline V CDR1 and CDR2: SGHRS, YFSETQ. CDR3 loop: CASTWVAGSTDTQYF. The CDR3 coding sequence is TGCGCCAGCACCTGGGTAGCGGGGAGCACAGATACGCAGTATTTT.

The rearrangement joins TRBV4-3 to TRBJ2-1; unclear D gene. CDR1 and CDR2 (germline): LGHNA, YSLEER. Trimming stripped 0 bases from V and 10 bases from J, with 10 bases between. CDR3 length equals 13 residues. CDR3 DNA sequence: TGCGCCAGCAGCCAAGATTGGGGAACAGAGCAGTTCTTC. Its protein is CASSQDWGTEQFF.

Worth noting for this clonotype: A much larger clonotype is one base distant, so this may be a read error. The rearrangement links TRBV4-1 to TRBJ1-1, with D unclear. This CDR3 contains 14 residues. The V gene's germline CDR1 is MGHRA and CDR2 YSYEKL. V was pared by 5 bases and J by 11 bases, with 21 bases between. The CDR3 region has the DNA TGCGCCAGCAGCGGGGTAGGCAGTCTTTTGCGCGCTTTCTTT. Encoded protein: CASSGVGSLLRAFF.

V is TRBV7-2 and J is TRBJ1-1; no firm D call. V lost 2 bases, J lost 1 base, and 8 bases lay in between. This CDR3 contains 14 residues. Germline lookup yields CDR1 SGHTA and CDR2 FQGNSA. The CDR3 nucleotides read TGTGCCAGCAGCTTATCGGCTTCGAACACTGAAGCTTTCTTT. This encodes CASSLSASNTEAFF.

This clonotype was recorded many times. J is TRBJ2-3 and V is TRBV7-2; TRBD1 might be the D (5 bases). The ends were cut back, 7 bases at V and 4 bases at J, with 15 bases in the middle. Germline V gene data show CDR1 as SGHTA and CDR2 as FQGNSA. There are 14 residues in the CDR3. The CDR3 nucleotides are TGTGCCAGCAACTTCGACAGAAGGGCAGATACGCAGTATTTT. This translates into CASNFDRRADTQYF.

In this sample, this clonotype turned up a few times. This rearrangement joins TRBV9 to TRBJ2-2; D is undetermined. The CDR3 has 16 amino acids. The germline gives CDR1 SGDLS, CDR2 YYNGEE. The ends were cut back, 1 base at V and 0 bases at J, with 10 bases in the middle. The CDR3 DNA reads TGTGCCAGCAGCGTAATGGGGTCTACGAACACCGGGGAGCTGTTTTTT. Translated, it gives CASSVMGSTNTGELFF.

This chain uses TRBV5-5 with TRBJ1-2, with D perhaps TRBD1 (5 bases). Trimming took off 4 bases at V and 4 bases at J, with 11 bases between the two ends. CDR1 is SGHKS, CDR2 YYEKEE, per germline (reference sequence). The CDR3 totals 13 residues. CDR3 residues: CASSVGTGYGYTF. CDR3 nucleotide sequence: TGTGCCAGCAGCGTTGGGACCGGCTATGGCTACACCTTC.

This clonotype was observed a handful of times. The V gene is TRBV7-9, the J gene TRBJ1-1; tentative D call: TRBD1 (6 bases). The V end lost 0 bases, the J end lost 3 bases, and 17 bases lay between the germline ends. Germline V lookup: CDR1 SEHNR, CDR2 FQNEAQ (reference sequence). CDR3 length: 17 residues. CDR3: CASSLAPFIGGDTEAFF. The CDR3 nucleotides are TGTGCCAGCAGCTTAGCGCCCTTTATTGGGGGCGACACTGAAGCTTTCTTT.

This clonotype has just a few counts. The chain couples TRBV3-1 to TRBJ2-7, with 10 bases aligning to TRBD1. Per the germline V gene, CDR1 is LGHDT and CDR2 is YNNKEL (reference sequence). This CDR3 region has 16 residues. J gave up 3 bases and V 4 bases, and 9 bases lay outside the gene matches. The CDR3: CASSLPGGDRGYEQYF. The CDR3 DNA reads as TGTGCCAGCAGCCTCCCAGGAGGGGACAGGGGCTACGAGCAGTACTTC.

As DNA, the CDR3 is TGCAGCGTGACGACAGGGGGAGGAATCTACAATGAGCAGTTCTTC. Amino acid sequence: CSVTTGGGIYNEQFF. This chain connects TRBV29-1 to TRBJ2-1; TRBD1 aligns across 9 bases. The CDR3 runs to 15 residues. V was pared by 6 bases and J by 3 bases, with 9 bases of the junction left unmatched. Germline values: CDR1 SQVTM, CDR2 ANQGSEA.

The rearrangement links TRBV24-1 to TRBJ2-7, with D possibly called TRBD1 or TRBD2 (5 bases each). The CDR3 covers 14 residues. Germline loops: CDR1 KGHDR, CDR2 SFDVKD. Trimming pared 0 bases from V and 9 bases from J, leaving 14 bases between. This CDR3 reads CATSDLVRGTGQYF. CDR3 nucleotide sequence: TGTGCCACCAGTGATTTGGTGCGAGGGACCGGGCAGTACTTC.

This clonotype was recorded a few times. The chain couples TRBV5-1 to TRBJ1-4; 10 bases are a match to TRBD1. With 0 bases clipped from V and 7 bases from J, the junction kept 3 bases outside the gene matches. The CDR3 totals 15 residues. The V gene's germline CDR1 is SGHRS and CDR2 YFSETQ. Written as DNA, the CDR3 is TGCGCCAGCAGCTTGGTGGGGACAGGGGTTGAAAAACTGTTTTTT. This gives the protein CASSLVGTGVEKLFF.

Only a few counts were recorded for this clonotype. The genes are TRBV7-2 and TRBJ1-1, with a weak D call TRBD1 (5 bases). The V end was cut by 6 bases, the J end by 9 bases, with 20 bases between. CDR1 and CDR2 from the germline V gene are SGHTA and FQGNSA. The CDR3 loop spans 14 amino acids. The CDR3 sequence is CASSSARSAGKAFF. Written as DNA, the CDR3 is TGTGCCAGCAGTTCTGCCAGGTCGGCAGGGAAAGCTTTCTTT. Supplemented by reference TRBV7-2 and TRBJ1-1, the full variable domain reads GAGVSQSPSNKVTEKGKDVELRCDPISGHTALYWYRQSLGQGLEFLIYFQGNSAPDKSGLPSDRFSAERTGGSVSTLTIQRTQQEDSAVYLCASSSARSAGKAFFGQGTRLTVV.

Many counts were recorded for this clonotype. The genes are TRBV5-1 and TRBJ2-1; D ambiguous. This CDR3 region has 15 residues. Germline CDR1 SGHRS, CDR2 YFSETQ. V dropped 0 bases and J dropped 8 bases, with 15 bases sitting between them. The CDR3 sequence: CASSLGLDRVDEQFF. The CDR3 DNA is TGCGCCAGCAGCTTGGGACTCGACCGGGTCGATGAGCAGTTCTTC.

The J gene is TRBJ1-1, the V gene TRBV30; tentative D call: TRBD1 (6 bases). The CDR3 is made up of 15 amino acids. CDR1 is GTSNPN, CDR2 SVGIG, per germline (reference sequence). V dropped 4 bases and J dropped 5 bases, with 20 bases sitting between them. The CDR3 nucleotides are TGTGCCTGGAAGTCTTTATTGGGGGCTCAGACTGAAGCTTTCTTT. As protein: CAWKSLLGAQTEAFF.

The genes are TRBV4-2 and TRBJ2-5; 12 bases are a match to TRBD2. This CDR3 has 15 residues. The junction had 0 bases not matched to a gene; V was cut back by 1 base and J by 3 bases. In germline, CDR1 is LGHNA, CDR2 YNFKEQ. CDR3 residues: CASSQGLAGEETQYF. The DNA of the CDR3 is TGTGCCAGCAGCCAAGGACTAGCGGGAGAAGAGACCCAGTACTTC.

This clonotype was seen more than once but under ten times. The V and J genes are TRBV7-2 and TRBJ1-2; 7 nucleotides line up with TRBD1. Germline V gene sequence: CDR1 SGHTA, CDR2 FQGNSA. V shed 4 bases and J 4 bases; nucleotides not matched to a gene: 15. The CDR3 is 17 residues long. CDR3 loop: CASSSTAQGGATYGYTF. The CDR3 coding sequence is TGTGCCAGCAGCTCCACCGCCCAGGGGGGGGCCACCTATGGCTACACCTTC. The full variable domain, its missing parts supplied by reference TRBV7-2 and TRBJ1-2, is GAGVSQSPSNKVTEKGKDVELRCDPISGHTALYWYRQSLGQGLEFLIYFQGNSAPDKSGLPSDRFSAERTGGSVSTLTIQRTQQEDSAVYLCASSSTAQGGATYGYTFGSGTRLTVV.

This clonotype was seen many times. CDR3 protein: CASSPALRGGGYTF. In DNA form, the CDR3 reads TGTGCCAGCAGCCCGGCGTTGAGGGGGGGGGGCTACACCTTC. The J gene is TRBJ1-2, the V gene TRBV11-2; TRBD1 might be the D (6 bases). Germline V CDR1 and CDR2: SGHAT, FQNNGV. CDR3 size: 14 residues. Trimming took off 5 bases at V and 8 bases at J, with 18 bases between the two ends.

This clonotype was counted between two and nine times. The chain has TRBV7-6 and TRBJ1-1, with D possibly being TRBD1 (5 bases). This CDR3 comprises 14 residues. Germline CDR1 SGHVS, CDR2 FNYEAQ. The V end was cut by 5 bases, the J end by 8 bases, with 18 bases between. In DNA, the CDR3 is TGTGCCAGCAGCCCAGGCCGGCGGGGGAAAGAAGCTTTCTTT. Translated: CASSPGRRGKEAFF. The full variable domain, in which reference TRBV7-6 and TRBJ1-1 provide the parts outside the CDR3, is GAGVSQSPRYKVTKRGQDVALRCDPISGHVSLYWYRQALGQGPEFLTYFNYEAQQDKSGLPNDRFSAERPEGSISTLTIQRTEQRDSAMYRCASSPGRRGKEAFFGQGTRLTVV.